The following is a T cell receptor beta chain sequence with its context. The V end lost 6 bases, the J end lost 0 bases, and 8 bases lay between the germline ends. This CDR3 region has 13 residues. Germline V gene sequence: CDR1 SGHTA, CDR2 FQGNSA. The repertoire was sequenced with immunoSEQ multiplex PCR; TCRdb's copy has only in-frame clones and lacks some. The profile shows a few million clones, about 90% of them singletons. This sample was taken from a study of shared clonotypes between healthy human individuals. V and J are TRBV7-2 and TRBJ2-5, with D uncertain. The TCR comes from a man between 18 and 29 years old in good health. Some clones in this sample may be carry-over from other donors' samples. Sequenced material: naive CD4+ T cells from PBMCs. Subset described: CD45RA+ positively selected. The chain's CDR3 is CASRRANQETQYF. For the CDR3, the DNA is TGTGCCAGCAGACGGGCAAACCAAGAGACCCAGTACTTC.